Below, 22 T cell receptor beta chains from the same sample are listed, as sequenced in a study of blood T cell repertoires in COVID-19. Clones were sequenced by immunoSEQ multiplex PCR, and TCRdb holds only the in-frame ones, with some missing. Counted here are hundreds of thousands of clones, around nine tenths occurring once; the ten biggest clones make up 2.5% to 3.5%. Material: peripheral blood. The receptors derive from a human donor in a cohort sampled during active COVID-19.

The chain employs TRBV3-1 (or the pseudogene TRBV3-2) and TRBJ2-7; D is possibly TRBD2 (6 bases). Per germline, CDR1 LGHDT and CDR2 YNNKEL (reference sequence). V lost 1 base and J lost 5, with 12 bases in between. The CDR3 has 14 residues. This chain's CDR3 is CASSQGLVGHEQYF. The CDR3 DNA reads TGTGCCAGCAGCCAAGGACTAGTGGGGCACGAGCAGTACTTC.

DNA for the CDR3: TGTGCCAGCAGCCGCTTTAGCGGGGTTCAAGAGACCCAGTACTTC. It codes for CASSRFSGVQETQYF. The chain has TRBV3-1 (or the pseudogene TRBV3-2) and TRBJ2-5, with 8 bases identical to TRBD2. Trimming removed 4 bases from V and 2 bases from J; junction bases left unmatched: 6. The CDR3 loop spans 15 amino acids. Germline V gives CDR1 LGHDT, CDR2 YNNKEL (reference sequence).

CDR3 sequence (DNA): TGTGCCAGTACCGCCAGGGGTGGCACTGAAGCTTTCTTT. Encoded protein: CASTARGGTEAFF. The chain combines TRBV19 with TRBJ1-1; weak D call: TRBD1 (6 bases). The CDR3 covers 13 residues. V was clipped by 7 bases and J by 4 bases, with 13 bases between them. Germline assignment: CDR1 LNHDA and CDR2 SQIVND (reference sequence).

The chain combines TRBV10-3 with TRBJ2-6; TRBD2 aligns across 7 bases. The CDR3 has 18 residues. V gave up 11 bases and J gave up 0 bases; unmatched junction bases: 16. Germline CDR1 and CDR2: ENHRY and SYGVKD. The CDR3 region has the DNA TGTGCCCACGCCAAGAGCGGGGCCCCCCTCTCTGGGGCCAACGTCCTGACTTTC. Protein: CAHAKSGAPLSGANVLTF.

The chain employs TRBV27 and TRBJ2-1, with a tentative D call TRBD2 (6 bases). Trimming stripped 4 bases from V and 2 bases from J, with 15 bases between. The V gene's germline CDR1 is MNHEY and CDR2 SMNVEV (reference sequence). CDR3 length equals 16 residues. The DNA of the CDR3 is TGTGCCAGCAGTTCCGCCGGGACTCCCGCCTACAATGAGCAGTTCTTC. This sequence encodes CASSSAGTPAYNEQFF.

The gene calls are TRBV5-1 and TRBJ1-1; no firm D call. The CDR3 sequence is 13 residues long. With 3 bases removed from V and 2 bases from J, the gap between germline ends came to 8 bases. Per germline, CDR1 SGHRS and CDR2 YFSETQ. CDR3 loop: CASSSAVNTEAFF. CDR3 nucleotides: TGCGCCAGCAGCTCCGCAGTCAACACTGAAGCTTTCTTT.

This rearrangement joins TRBV6-4 to TRBJ2-5; D uncertain. Germline-derived CDR1 and CDR2 are MRHNA and SNTAGT. CDR3 length: 15 residues. The ends were cut back, 0 bases at V and 5 bases at J, with 13 bases in the middle. CDR3 sequence reads: CASSDSTGSRETQYF. The CDR3, as DNA: TGTGCCAGCAGTGACTCGACCGGGTCGAGGGAGACCCAGTACTTC.

The sample holds one count of this clone. V and J are TRBV25-1 and TRBJ1-2, with 8 positions matching TRBD1. The germline gives CDR1 MGHDK, CDR2 SYGVNS. CDR3 length equals 13 residues. V trimming: 5 bases; J trimming: 6 bases; junction bases outside the gene matches: 5. This CDR3 reads CASSTPGGNGYTF. The CDR3 DNA sequence: TGTGCCAGCAGTACCCCAGGGGGCAATGGCTACACCTTC.

This clone was observed once. This chain joins TRBV2 and TRBJ1-4, with 10 positions matching TRBD1. This CDR3 comprises 14 residues. The V gene end was trimmed by 4 bases and the J gene end by 6 bases; junction bases not matched to a gene: 2. CDR1 SNHLY and CDR2 FYNNEI come from the germline V gene. The CDR3 nucleotides read TGTGCCAGCAGTGGGGGACAGGGGTATGAAAAACTGTTTTTT. Protein product: CASSGGQGYEKLFF.

The chain carries TRBV6-6 and TRBJ1-1; D call uncertain. With 5 bases removed from V and 3 bases from J, the gap between germline ends came to 16 bases. Germline V gives CDR1 MNHNY, CDR2 SVGAGI (reference sequence). The CDR3 spans 15 residues. In DNA form, the CDR3 reads TGTGCCAGCAGTCTGAGACTGTTACGGGACACTGAAGCTTTCTTT. Protein: CASSLRLLRDTEAFF.

The chain is built from TRBV5-1 and TRBJ2-7; D might be TRBD2 (5 bases). In germline, CDR1 is SGHRS, CDR2 YFSETQ. V lost 4 bases, J lost 2 bases, and 19 bases lay in between. This CDR3 has 16 amino acids. In DNA, the CDR3 is TGCGCCAGCAGCCATCAGTCTGGTAGCGAAACCTACGAGCAGTACTTC. It encodes CASSHQSGSETYEQYF.

The V gene is TRBV5-1, the J gene TRBJ2-1; D perhaps matches TRBD2 (6 bases). CDR1 is SGHRS and CDR2 is YFSETQ in the germline V gene. CDR3 length: 17 residues. The germline V and J ends were trimmed by 2 bases and 0 bases, with 15 bases remaining between them. Here the CDR3 reads CASSLVSGPSSYNEQFF. In DNA, the CDR3 is TGCGCCAGCAGCTTAGTTAGCGGCCCGAGCTCCTACAATGAGCAGTTCTTC.

CDR3 loop: CASSLGSRETQYF. CDR3 in DNA: TGTGCCAGCAGCCTCGGGAGCAGAGAGACCCAGTACTTC. The rearrangement links TRBV3-1 (or the pseudogene TRBV3-2) to TRBJ2-5; weak D call: TRBD2 (6 bases). The CDR3 contains 13 residues. Germline lookup yields CDR1 LGHDT and CDR2 YNNKEL (reference sequence). Trimming took off 4 bases at V and 4 bases at J, with 10 bases between the two ends.

The gene calls are TRBV6-5 and TRBJ2-2, with 7 bases fitting TRBD2. The germline gives CDR1 MNHEY, CDR2 SVGAGI. The CDR3 is made up of 12 amino acids. V dropped 7 bases and J dropped 4; count of bases not matched to a gene: 0. CDR3 region: CASTGGTGELFF. For the CDR3, the DNA is TGTGCCAGCACGGGGGGCACCGGGGAGCTGTTTTTT.

The chain is built from TRBV12-1 and TRBJ1-1. TRBV12-1 is designated a pseudogene. The CDR3 spans 16 residues. CDR3 in amino acids: CASSRPGGGSHTEAFF. In nucleotides, the CDR3 is TGTGCCAGCAGCCGCCCCGGGGGGGGCTCTCACACTGAAGCTTTCTTT.

This sequence joins TRBV4-2 and TRBJ1-1; 8 positions match TRBD1. The J segment lost 0 bases and the V segment lost 3 bases, leaving 9 bases of the junction unmatched. The CDR3 spans 17 residues. Germline V CDR1 and CDR2: LGHNA, YNFKEQ. CDR3 loop: CASSQNYMGQVNTEAFF. The CDR3 coding sequence is TGTGCCAGCAGCCAGAACTATATGGGACAGGTGAACACTGAAGCTTTCTTT.

The genes are TRBV5-8 and TRBJ2-1; 8 bases fit TRBD1. This CDR3 comprises 20 residues. The ends lost 5 bases at V and 3 bases at J; junction bases unmatched: 22. Germline V gene data show CDR1 as SGHTS and CDR2 as YDEGEE. CDR3 protein: CASRTGYLATQGAIYNEQFF. The CDR3, as DNA: TGTGCCAGCAGGACAGGGTACCTAGCGACCCAGGGGGCGATCTACAATGAGCAGTTCTTC.

As to this clone: The sample carries other DNA sequences with the same CDR3. The chain links TRBV9 to TRBJ1-1; a weak D match, TRBD1 (6 bases). The CDR3 contains 13 residues. Germline CDR1 reads SGDLS; CDR2 reads YYNGEE. The V gene lost 0 bases and the J gene lost 3 bases, with 6 bases spanning the gap. The CDR3 coding sequence is TGTGCCAGCAGCGTAGAGGGGGACACTGAAGCTTTCTTT. Translated, it gives CASSVEGDTEAFF.

The V gene is TRBV19, the J gene TRBJ1-2; 8 bases are shared with TRBD1. This CDR3 has 13 amino acids. The V segment lost 6 bases and the J segment 3 bases; nucleotides outside the gene matches: 3. Germline values: CDR1 LNHDA, CDR2 SQIVND (reference sequence). Here the CDR3 DNA reads TGTGCCAGTAGACAACAGGGGGACTATGGCTACACCTTC. It specifies CASRQQGDYGYTF.

V gene TRBV2 combines with J gene TRBJ2-7; tentative D call: TRBD2 (5 bases). CDR3 length: 13 amino acids. Germline-derived CDR1 and CDR2 are SNHLY and FYNNEI. The ends were cut back, 7 bases at V and 1 base at J, with 11 bases in the middle. The CDR3: CASNVARSYEQYF. The CDR3 DNA reads as TGTGCCAGCAACGTAGCGAGATCCTACGAGCAGTACTTC. Full variable domain (remainder filled in from reference TRBV2 and TRBJ2-7): EPEVTQTPSHQVTQMGQEVILRCVPISNHLYFYWYRQILGQKVEFLVSFYNNEISEKSEIFDDQFSVERPDGSNFTLKIRSTKLEDSAMYFCASNVARSYEQYFGPGTRLTVT.

The gene calls are TRBV5-6 and TRBJ1-2, with a tentative D call TRBD1 (6 bases). V was cut by 1 base and J by 3 bases, with 13 bases left in between. Germline V CDR1 and CDR2: SGHDT, YYEEEE. CDR3 length: 15 residues. The chain's CDR3 is CASSLPGHRDYGYTF. CDR3 sequence (DNA): TGTGCCAGCAGCTTGCCAGGGCACAGGGACTATGGCTACACCTTC.

This clone was seen a few times. V usage is TRBV7-3 and J usage is TRBJ1-1; D uncertain. This CDR3 contains 13 residues. The V gene lost 5 bases and the J gene lost 0 bases, with 7 bases spanning the gap. CDR1 is SGHTA and CDR2 is FQGTGA in the germline V gene. In DNA, the CDR3 is TGTGCCAGCAGCGCACGAGTGAACACTGAAGCTTTCTTT. It encodes CASSARVNTEAFF. The entire variable domain, with the rest obtained from reference TRBV7-3 and TRBJ1-1, is as follows: GAGVSQTPSNKVTEKGKYVELRCDPISGHTALYWYRQSLGQGPEFLIYFQGTGAADDSGLPNDRFFAVRPEGSVSTLKIQRTERGDSAVYLCASSARVNTEAFFGQGTRLTVV.